This is a list of T cell receptor beta chains from one sample in a study of blood T cell repertoires in COVID-19. The assay was immunoSEQ multiplex PCR, and TCRdb's table has in-frame clones only and misses some. Altogether roughly 250,000 clones are present, approximately 84% being singletons, with the ten largest covering approximately 9%. Sequenced material: peripheral blood. The receptors stem from a human donor in a cohort sampled during active COVID-19. Each CDR3 is given with its conserved first and last residue. The D gene is left open where the match is weak. A row's size may be missing; if present it is once, few, many or a size class.

TRBV5-1	-	TRBJ1-2	once	CASSLGREVVNYGYTF	TGCGCCAGCAGCTTGGGCAGGGAAGTAGTGAACTATGGCTACACCTTC
TRBV18	-	TRBJ2-5	few	CASSPQGVEVKTQYF	TGTGCCAGCTCACCACAGGGGGTCGAGGTAAAGACCCAGTACTTC
TRBV5-6	-	TRBJ2-5	-	CASSLLRETQYF	TGTGCCAGCAGCTTGCTCAGGGAGACCCAGTACTTC
TRBV6-5	TRBD1	TRBJ2-2	-	CASTGTGVAGELFF	TGTGCCAGCACCGGGACAGGGGTTGCCGGGGAGCTGTTTTTT
TRBV9	TRBD1	TRBJ1-5	-	CASSGQGARQPQHF	TGTGCCAGCAGCGGACAGGGGGCTCGTCAGCCCCAGCATTTT
TRBV6-9	-	TRBJ1-1	-	CARVGQNTEAFF	TGTGCCAGGGTAGGACAGAACACTGAAGCTTTCTTT
TRBV6-1	-	TRBJ2-4	-	CASSERQRLLAKNIQYF	TGTGCCAGCAGTGAGAGACAGCGTTTACTAGCCAAAAACATTCAGTACTTC
TRBV5-4	TRBD1	TRBJ1-1	-	CASSLGQGGTEAFF	TGTGCCAGCAGCTTGGGACAGGGGGGCACTGAAGCTTTCTTT
TRBV5-4	-	TRBJ2-2	-	CASPGGQNTGELFF	TGTGCCAGCCCTGGGGGACAGAACACCGGGGAGCTGTTTTTT
TRBV6-2/TRBV6-3	TRBD1	TRBJ1-1	once	CASSRGTASSPKEAFF	TGTGCCAGCAGTCGTGGGACAGCGTCGTCTCCCAAAGAAGCTTTCTTT
TRBV2	-	TRBJ1-2	-	CASSDRSRSYGYTF	TGTGCCAGCAGCGACAGGTCGCGATCCTATGGCTACACCTTC
TRBV11-3	-	TRBJ1-1	-	CASSLRGGTEAFF	TGTGCCAGCAGCTTAAGGGGGGGGACTGAAGCTTTCTTT
TRBV7-9	-	TRBJ1-5	-	CASSSDLPNQPQHF	TGTGCCAGCAGCTCCGACTTACCCAATCAGCCCCAGCATTTT